These 29 T cell receptor beta chains came from one sample sequenced in a study of cytomegalovirus exposure and HLA in healthy donors. This PCR relied on a set of 60 Vbeta primers and 13 Jbeta primers. Method: immunoSEQ multiplex PCR; TCRdb's copy keeps in-frame clones and lacks some. The table has around 120,000 clones, 81% seen once. The sample taken for sequencing was PBMCs. All receptors derive from a man aged 18 to 29 in good health and CMV-seronegative.

J is TRBJ2-7 and V is TRBV9; 9 nucleotides agree with TRBD1. CDR3 length: 23 amino acids. J was trimmed by 2 bases and V by 3 bases; bases with no gene match: 30. CDR1 is SGDLS, CDR2 YYNGEE, per germline. CDR3 sequence reads: CASSASGTGSTYRVVSSPYEQYF. The CDR3 DNA is TGTGCCAGCAGCGCCTCCGGGACAGGGTCCACTTACAGGGTCGTATCAAGTCCCTACGAGCAGTACTTC.

The V gene is TRBV6-1, the J gene TRBJ2-3; TRBD2 might be the D (5 bases). V shed 7 bases and J shed 5 bases, with 16 bases lying between them. The CDR3 totals 14 residues. CDR1 is MNHNS, CDR2 SASEGT, per germline. CDR3 loop: CASTNPRDRDTQYF. The CDR3 DNA reads as TGTGCCAGCACCAACCCTCGGGATAGAGATACGCAGTATTTT.

This clone has only one observation. This chain uses TRBV30 with TRBJ1-2; possible D gene TRBD1, 5 bases. CDR1 and CDR2 from the germline V gene are GTSNPN and SVGIG (reference sequence). CDR3 length: 15 amino acids. V dropped 3 bases and J dropped 3 bases, with 17 bases sitting between them. Here the CDR3 DNA reads TGTGCCTGGAGCAGAGGGCCACGGGGGGACTATGGCTACACCTTC. Its protein is CAWSRGPRGDYGYTF.

V and J are TRBV5-6 and TRBJ1-2; no clear D. CDR3 size: 15 residues. The V and J ends lost 0 bases and 7 bases respectively, with 16 bases between them. Germline CDR1 is SGHDT and CDR2 is YYEEEE. CDR3 coding DNA: TGTGCCAGCAGCTTGGCGCCCAGTTCGATTGTTGGCTACACCTTC. Its protein is CASSLAPSSIVGYTF.

This clone was seen a handful of times. The chain couples TRBV6-1 to TRBJ2-2; D unclear. This CDR3 is built from 14 residues. V lost 7 bases, J lost 1 base, and 10 bases lay in between. Germline V gene sequence: CDR1 MNHNS, CDR2 SASEGT. The CDR3 sequence is CASKRRRNTGELFF. The CDR3 DNA sequence: TGTGCCAGCAAAAGACGGAGGAACACCGGGGAGCTGTTTTTT.

The chain links TRBV14 to TRBJ2-3; 12 nucleotides match TRBD2. The CDR3 sequence is 16 residues long. Germline V gives CDR1 SGHDN, CDR2 FVKESK. V trimming: 0 bases; J trimming: 6 bases; junction bases outside the gene matches: 4. In nucleotides, the CDR3 is TGTGCCAGCAGCCAAGATCTAGCGGGGGGGCTTGATACGCAGTATTTT. Encoded protein: CASSQDLAGGLDTQYF.

The chain combines TRBV4-3 with TRBJ2-5, with 9 bases fitting TRBD2. This CDR3 is 17 amino acids long. Trimming took 4 bases from V and 3 from J; bases not matched to a gene: 12. Germline V gene sequence: CDR1 LGHNA, CDR2 YSLEER. The CDR3, as DNA: TGCGCCAGCAGCCTCGGGGTTAGCGGGGGAGCTAAAGAGACCCAGTACTTC. This sequence encodes CASSLGVSGGAKETQYF.

The rearrangement links TRBV6-5 to TRBJ2-3; 7 nucleotides align to TRBD1. Germline V gene sequence: CDR1 MNHEY, CDR2 SVGAGI. The CDR3 length is 15 residues. After removal of 6 bases from V and 0 bases from J, the junction contained 6 bases not matched to a gene. This CDR3 reads CASSPTGASTDTQYF. CDR3 DNA: TGTGCCAGCAGCCCTACAGGGGCGAGCACAGATACGCAGTATTTT.

This chain links TRBV2 with TRBJ1-2; a weak D match, TRBD1 (6 bases). This CDR3 spans 13 amino acids. Germline V gives CDR1 SNHLY, CDR2 FYNNEI. Trimming took 5 bases from V and 1 from J, leaving 8 bases between them. The CDR3 bases are TGTGCCAGCAGTCGGACAGTTAACTATGGCTACACCTTC. This sequence encodes CASSRTVNYGYTF.

The CDR3 loop is CASGVVKGTEAFF. For the CDR3, the DNA is TGTGCCAGCGGGGTAGTTAAGGGGACTGAAGCTTTCTTT. The V gene is TRBV2, the J gene TRBJ1-1; TRBD1 might be the D (5 bases). The CDR3 extends over 13 amino acids. Looked up from germline, CDR1 is SNHLY and CDR2 is FYNNEI. The V and J ends lost 8 bases and 5 bases respectively, with 15 bases between them.

This clone came up a few times. The rearrangement links TRBV5-1 to TRBJ1-1; TRBD1 matches at 7 bases. V lost 0 bases and J lost 7; bases outside the gene matches: 12. The CDR3 runs 16 residues. Germline-derived CDR1 and CDR2 are SGHRS and YFSETQ. CDR3 sequence reads: CASSLGSTGLGGEAFF. CDR3 in DNA: TGCGCCAGCAGCTTGGGCTCGACAGGGCTGGGAGGTGAAGCTTTCTTT.

The chain uses TRBV7-7 and TRBJ2-5; perhaps TRBD2 as D (6 bases). Trimming cost V 3 bases and J 5 bases, with 16 bases left between them. Germline loops: CDR1 SSHAT, CDR2 FNYEAQ (reference sequence). This CDR3 is built from 15 residues. The CDR3 nucleotides are TGTGCCAGCAGCTTTCGAGGCGGACGGGGGGAGACCCAGTACTTC. This codes for CASSFRGGRGETQYF.

V and J are TRBV2 and TRBJ1-4; D might be TRBD1 (6 bases). CDR3 length: 15 amino acids. V was shortened by 8 bases and J by 5 bases, with 18 bases between the two germline ends. Per germline, CDR1 SNHLY and CDR2 FYNNEI. This CDR3 reads CASSLEGQINEKLFF. Written as DNA, the CDR3 is TGTGCCAGCTCTTTAGAAGGACAGATAAATGAAAAACTGTTTTTT.

The chain carries TRBV19 and TRBJ2-7; the match to TRBD1 covers 8 bases. The ends lost 3 bases at V and 3 bases at J; junction bases unmatched: 7. The CDR3 runs to 15 residues. CDR1 and CDR2 (germline): LNHDA, SQIVND (reference sequence). The CDR3 DNA follows: TGTGCCAGTAGTATGTATCAGGGGGCGATCTACGAGCAGTACTTC. Its translation: CASSMYQGAIYEQYF.

The rearrangement links TRBV19 to TRBJ2-1, with 11 bases aligning to TRBD2. Per germline, CDR1 LNHDA and CDR2 SQIVND (reference sequence). Trimming at V came to 5 bases and at J to 5 bases, leaving 5 bases not matched to a gene. The CDR3 spans 15 residues. The CDR3 DNA reads TGTGCCAGTAGTCCTCTAGCGGGGGGAAACAATGAGCAGTTCTTC. Encoded protein: CASSPLAGGNNEQFF.

V and J are TRBV25-1 and TRBJ1-3; D gene unclear. Trimming pared 1 base from V and 7 bases from J, leaving 8 bases between. Germline values: CDR1 MGHDK, CDR2 SYGVNS. The CDR3 covers 13 residues. Written as DNA, the CDR3 is TGTGCCAGCAGTGAATTTACAGCTAACACCATATATTTT. It is translated as CASSEFTANTIYF.

J is TRBJ1-2 and V is TRBV5-6; D is ambiguous. Trimming removed 0 bases from V and 9 bases from J, with 9 bases in between. Germline loops: CDR1 SGHDT, CDR2 YYEEEE. The CDR3 is 12 residues long. CDR3 residues: CASSLERVSYTF. The CDR3 bases are TGTGCCAGCAGCTTGGAGCGGGTTAGCTACACCTTC.

The chain has TRBV7-6 and TRBJ1-1; weak D call: TRBD1 (5 bases). V shed 3 bases and J shed 1 base, with 9 bases lying between them. The germline gives CDR1 SGHVS, CDR2 FNYEAQ. This CDR3 region has 14 residues. CDR3 DNA sequence: TGTGCCAGCAGCTTGTTCGACAGGAACACTGAAGCTTTCTTT. It encodes CASSLFDRNTEAFF.

The chain carries TRBV4-2 and TRBJ1-2; TRBD1 matches 7 bases. The CDR3 length is 18 residues. Germline loops: CDR1 LGHNA, CDR2 YNFKEQ. The V gene end was trimmed by 3 bases and the J gene end by 3 bases; junction bases not matched to a gene: 16. The CDR3 nucleotides read TGTGCCAGCAGCCAGCGACAGGGCAGAAATCGCGGGGACTATGGCTACACCTTC. Translating it yields CASSQRQGRNRGDYGYTF.

The chain joins TRBV14 to TRBJ2-2; 9 bases align to TRBD2. The CDR3 contains 21 residues. The trim removed 0 bases at V and 3 bases at J, leaving 17 bases unmatched. Germline CDR1 SGHDN, CDR2 FVKESK. DNA for the CDR3: TGTGCCAGCAGCCAAGACACCCCATACTATATGGCGGGGGGGGACACCGGGGAGCTGTTTTTT. It specifies CASSQDTPYYMAGGDTGELFF. The complete variable domain, with remaining parts taken from reference TRBV14 and TRBJ2-2, reads EAGVTQFPSHSVIEKGQTVTLRCDPISGHDNLYWYRRVMGKEIKFLLHFVKESKQDESGMPNNRFLAERTGGTYSTLKVQPAELEDSGVYFCASSQDTPYYMAGGDTGELFFGEGSRLTVL.

The CDR3 bases are TGTGCCAGCAGTCTAGCGGGGGGGTCAGATACGCAGTATTTT. This translates into CASSLAGGSDTQYF. V usage is TRBV6-4 and J usage is TRBJ2-3, with 12 bases fitting TRBD2. In germline, CDR1 is MRHNA, CDR2 SNTAGT. The V gene end was trimmed by 5 bases and the J gene end by 4 bases; junction bases not matched to a gene: 1. The CDR3 length is 14 residues.

This chain uses TRBV28 with TRBJ1-6; D is unclear. This CDR3 has 14 amino acids. Per the germline V gene, CDR1 is MDHEN and CDR2 is SYDVKM. V was cut by 6 bases and J by 4 bases, with 10 bases left in between. CDR3 DNA: TGTGCCAGCAGCGGAGGGATGTATAATTCACCCCTCCACTTT. This sequence encodes CASSGGMYNSPLHF.

V usage is TRBV5-1 and J usage is TRBJ1-2; the match to TRBD1 covers 9 bases. With V trimmed by 3 bases and J by 2 bases, 5 bases remained unmatched. The CDR3 length is 15 residues. CDR1 is SGHRS, CDR2 YFSETQ, per germline. For the CDR3, the DNA is TGCGCCAGCAGCTGGGGAGGGACAGGGAACTATGGCTACACCTTC. It translates to CASSWGGTGNYGYTF.

The chain's CDR3 is CASSHPGQGIGYTF. The CDR3 DNA reads TGCGCCAGCAGCCACCCGGGACAGGGGATAGGCTACACCTTC. The gene calls are TRBV4-1 and TRBJ1-2; TRBD1 matches 10 bases. This CDR3 is 14 amino acids long. Germline CDR1 reads MGHRA; CDR2 reads YSYEKL. The J segment lost 8 bases and the V segment lost 3 bases, leaving 6 bases of the junction unmatched.

This clone was observed once. In DNA, the CDR3 is TGTGCCAGCAGCAGACGACAGGAAGATACGCAGTATTTT. Its protein is CASSRRQEDTQYF. V gene TRBV14 combines with J gene TRBJ2-3, with a tentative D call TRBD1 (6 bases). Germline V gives CDR1 SGHDN, CDR2 FVKESK. V was shortened by 5 bases and J by 5 bases, with 11 bases between the two germline ends. This CDR3 is built from 13 residues.

Note on this clone: One end of the junction does not line up with germline, which may come from a read error. This chain joins TRBV7-8 and TRBJ1-1, with TRBD1 identical over 9 bases. Germline CDR1 SGHVS, CDR2 FQNEAQ. This CDR3 region has 15 residues. The CDR3 is CVSSIPTGGNTEAFF. CDR3 DNA sequence: TGTGTCAGCAGCATACCGACAGGGGGTAACACTGAAGCTTTCTTT.

The rearrangement joins TRBV6-5 to TRBJ1-2, with D hard to call. The CDR3 consists of 14 residues. Trimming took off 0 bases at V and 4 bases at J, with 9 bases between the two ends. From germline, CDR1 is MNHEY and CDR2 SVGAGI. The CDR3 region has the DNA TGTGCCAGCAGTTACTCGGCAGGATTCTATGGCTACACCTTC. Residues: CASSYSAGFYGYTF.

The chain uses TRBV2 and TRBJ2-7; 14 positions match TRBD2. This CDR3 has 15 amino acids. The trim removed 5 bases at V and 4 bases at J, leaving 4 bases unmatched. Looked up from germline, CDR1 is SNHLY and CDR2 is FYNNEI. CDR3 in DNA: TGTGCCAGCAGTCGACTAGCGGGGGGGCTTTACGAGCAGTACTTC. Its translation is CASSRLAGGLYEQYF.

On this clone: This CDR3 is also generated by other DNA sequences in the sample. The chain has TRBV7-3 and TRBJ2-3; TRBD1 matches at 8 bases. The V segment lost 5 bases and the J segment 3 bases; nucleotides outside the gene matches: 4. This CDR3 is built from 14 residues. The V gene's germline CDR1 is SGHTA and CDR2 FQGTGA. CDR3 DNA: TGTGCCAGCAGCCCTGGACAGGGAACAGATACGCAGTATTTT. It specifies CASSPGQGTDTQYF.